This T cell receptor beta chain appears in the sequencing data of a study of tumor and adjacent non-tumor tissue in lung cancer. The study, taken as a whole, reports: TCR diversity was significantly greater in tumor than normal lung tissue.

The template was RNA from unsorted bulk tissue. Germline V gives CDR1 MGHRA, CDR2 YSYEKL. The CDR3 is 14 amino acids. Comments on this clonotype: Its antigen is undetermined. Relative to the germline gene, one junction end is altered; a read error may explain this.

Three rounds of nested PCR, following a modified ARM-PCR protocol, produced the TCRbeta library. MiXCR, applied by TCRdb to the multiplex PCR reads, yields one record per CDR3 protein. The table lists over 130,000 distinct CDR3 sequences, approximately 70% of them singletons. This TCR was recovered from a man aged 60-69 years with small cell lung cancer. The gene calls are TRBV4-1 and TRBJ2-2, with 7 bases matching TRBD1. Specimen: lung tumor tissue. The CDR3 reads CASSQYRGTGELPF. The CDR3, as DNA: TGCGCCAGCAGCCAATACAGGGGCACCGGGGAGCTGCCTTTT.